The T cell receptor (beta chain) described here comes from a study of blood T cells in healthy people across ages. Study background: Template-switching capture recovered about one barcoded beta molecule per two T cells.

For the second PCR, which ran for roughly 7 to 11 cycles, a sample-barcoded 5' primer and a J-beta primer mix were used. TCRdb re-derived calls from the 5' RACE reads in MiXCR, one entry per CDR3 protein. The sample has about 730,000 distinct CDR3 sequences; around 46% are singletons. Each donor was a healthy Caucasian individual from Russia, aged roughly 6 to 95. Sequenced sample: blood. The clonotype comes from a woman aged 55-75 years in good health.

CDR3 nucleotide sequence: TGCGCCAGCAGCCACCACAGCTCTAACACTGAAGCTTTCTTT. Translating gives CASSHHSSNTEAFF. The V call is TRBV5-1, the J call TRBJ1-1, with D hard to call. The germline CDR1 and CDR2 sequences are SGHRS and YFSETQ. There are 14 residues in the CDR3. V was trimmed by 4 bases and J by 2 bases, leaving 12 bases between them.